This T cell receptor (beta chain) derives from a study of T cells after posttransplantation cyclophosphamide. The study's findings and limits: Later post-transplant blood repertoires were often dominated by donor CD8+ memory clones. Tissue-infiltrating T cells from skin or gut overlapped little with blood T cells.

The protocol was immunoSEQ multiplex PCR, while the TCRdb copy is restricted to in-frame clones and leaves out a portion. The sample includes a few thousand clones, none of them occurring once. This clone was detected a few times. As yet, its antigen is unknown. Busulfan-fludarabine conditioning, marrow transplant, and cyclophosphamide on days +3 and +4 were administered. Germline V gives CDR1 GTSNPN, CDR2 SVGIG (reference sequence). This CDR3 is 14 amino acids long. The ends were cut back, 5 bases at V and 3 bases at J, with 17 bases in the middle. The clonotype comes from a female patient aged 45-60 years who received an allogeneic stem cell transplant from a related donor, was CMV-positive, and had no GVHD. These T cells may partly come from the graft donor. The sequencing here drew on PBMCs, taken 32 days after allogeneic stem cell transplant with posttransplant cyclophosphamide. The rearrangement links TRBV30 to TRBJ2-7, with no clear D. CDR3 coding DNA: TGTGCCTGGGCTCCAGGTGCTTTGAGCTACGAGCAGTACTTC. As protein: CAWAPGALSYEQYF.